This is a list of T cell receptor beta chains from one sample in a study of CD8+ T cells in alopecia areata. Repertoires were generated with immunoSEQ multiplex PCR, while TCRdb's copy carries only in-frame clones and drops some. The data contain fewer than 250,000 clones, less than 50% of them singletons. Here the sequenced sample was CD4+ T cells sorted from blood, taken at roughly week 36, from a patient treated with tofacitinib. Receptors originate from a human donor with alopecia areata. Each CDR3 is given with its conserved first and last residue. A D gene is named only where the DNA matches it firmly. Clone size, where shown, is once, few, many, or a class for clones that have expanded.

j_gene,v_gene,d_gene,abundance,CDR3nt,CDR3aa
TRBJ2-7,TRBV29-1,-,few,TGCAGCGTTGAAGTCAGCTACGAGCAGTACTTC,CSVEVSYEQYF
TRBJ2-1,TRBV10-3,TRBD1,-,TGTGCCATCAGTGAGGCCGGGACAGGGTCCAATGAGCAGTTCTTC,CAISEAGTGSNEQFF
TRBJ2-3,TRBV25-1,-,-,TGTGCCAGCAGGGACGTCGTTGATACGCAGTATTTT,CASRDVVDTQYF
TRBJ2-3,TRBV1,-,-,TGCACCAGCAGCCCCGGGACTAGCGGGAACCTGATGCGGGCAGATACGCAGTATTTT,CTSSPGTSGNLMRADTQYF
TRBJ2-1,TRBV5-1,-,-,TGCGCCAGCAGCTTGGCCTATGGGTCTTACAATGAGCAGTTCTTC,CASSLAYGSYNEQFF
TRBJ2-7,TRBV30,TRBD2,few,TGTGCCTGGAGTACGGGACTAGCGGGAGCAGGCGAGCAGTACTTC,CAWSTGLAGAGEQYF
TRBJ2-7,TRBV29-1,-,few,TGCAGCGTTCGATCCCCGAAGAGGAGCTCCTACGAGCAGTACTTC,CSVRSPKRSSYEQYF
TRBJ2-3,TRBV28,-,few,TGTGCCAGCACCTACAGGGGGGGCACGCAGTATTTT,CASTYRGGTQYF
TRBJ1-1,TRBV29-1,-,-,TGCAGCGTTGAACGCGCACCGGGGATGAACACTGAAGCTTTCTTT,CSVERAPGMNTEAFF
TRBJ2-5,TRBV4-2,-,-,TGTGCCAGCAGCCCGCCGCGAGAGACCCAGTACTTC,CASSPPRETQYF
TRBJ2-7,TRBV2,-,-,TGTGCCAGCAGTGGAGAGAGGATGTACGAGCAGTACTTC,CASSGERMYEQYF
TRBJ2-7,TRBV7-9,-,-,TGTGCCAGCAGCTTACAGGCTGGGTCCTACGAGCAGTACTTC,CASSLQAGSYEQYF
TRBJ1-1,TRBV6-6,-,-,TGTGCCAGCAGTTACTCAGGACAGGAAGCTTTCTTT,CASSYSGQEAFF
TRBJ1-2,TRBV10-3,-,-,TGTGCCATCAGTGAGCCACAAACCGGGAGGGCGGCTGGCTACACCTTC,CAISEPQTGRAAGYTF
TRBJ2-5,TRBV18,-,few,TGTGCCAGCTCATCTCAGCGAACAGGAGAGACCCAGTACTTC,CASSSQRTGETQYF
TRBJ1-5,TRBV30,-,-,TGTGCCTGGAGTGTAGGGCAACTCAATCAGCCCCAGCATTTT,CAWSVGQLNQPQHF
TRBJ1-1,TRBV7-8,-,-,TGTGCCAGCAGCTTATTCCCAGGGGACACTGAAGCTTTCTTT,CASSLFPGDTEAFF
TRBJ1-1,TRBV7-3,-,-,TGTGCCAGCAGCTCTACAGTGGTCACTGAAGCTTTCTTT,CASSSTVVTEAFF
TRBJ2-3,TRBV20-1,-,-,TGCAGTGCTAGTGGTTATACGCAGTATTTT,CSASGYTQYF
TRBJ2-3,TRBV15,TRBD1,many,TGTGCCACGGAACAGGGGGGATTCACAGATACGCAGTATTTT,CATEQGGFTDTQYF
TRBJ2-1,TRBV5-1,TRBD2,-,TGCGCCAGCAGCTGGATACTAGCGGGAGGCTACAATGAGCAGTTCTTC,CASSWILAGGYNEQFF
TRBJ2-3,TRBV5-5,TRBD2,-,TGTGCCAGCAGCCAGTCGGCCGTGACTAGCGACTCCCAGGGTACGCAGTATTTT,CASSQSAVTSDSQGTQYF
TRBJ1-2,TRBV15,-,-,TGTGCCACCAGCAGAGAAGCGATCTCGGGGTCCACGGGCTATGGCTACACCTTC,CATSREAISGSTGYGYTF
TRBJ2-2,TRBV28,-,few,TGTGCCAGCAGGTCTGACAGGCTTTACACCGGGGAGCTGTTTTTT,CASRSDRLYTGELFF
TRBJ2-3,TRBV11-1,-,medium-sized,TGTGCCAGCACCCTGTCTACCGACCTGCAGTATTTT,CASTLSTDLQYF
TRBJ2-7,TRBV30,-,-,TGTGCCTGGAAGGGAACCTACGAGCAGTACTTC,CAWKGTYEQYF
TRBJ2-6,TRBV2,TRBD2,once,TGTGCCAGCAGTGAGAGCGGGAACCTTGAATTCGCCCGCTCTGGGGCCAACGTCCTGACTTTC,CASSESGNLEFARSGANVLTF
TRBJ2-5,TRBV6-1,-,few,TGTGCCACCAACCACGGGAAACAAGAGACCCAGTACTTC,CATNHGKQETQYF
TRBJ2-3,TRBV6-1,-,-,TGTGCCAGCAGTTCTAGCGATACGCAGTATTTT,CASSSSDTQYF
TRBJ1-4,TRBV30,-,-,TGTGCCTGGGCTCCGGGACCCTCGAATGAAAAACTGTTTTTT,CAWAPGPSNEKLFF
TRBJ2-1,TRBV2,-,-,TGTGCCAGCCGTAGCGAGGGCAAATACAATGAGCAGTTCTTC,CASRSEGKYNEQFF
TRBJ2-7,TRBV6-1,-,-,TGTGCCAGCCACAAAAAACCAGAACCGACCTACGAGCAGTACTTC,CASHKKPEPTYEQYF
TRBJ2-5,TRBV2,TRBD1,-,TGTGCCAGCAATGGGGGCTCCGGGACAGGAGAGACCCAGTACTTC,CASNGGSGTGETQYF
TRBJ1-2,TRBV5-1,-,-,TGCGCCAGAATTGAGGGGTATGGCTACACCTTC,CARIEGYGYTF
TRBJ2-2,TRBV2,-,-,TGTGCCAGCAGTGAAGCGAGAGGGACCGGGGAGCTGTTTTTT,CASSEARGTGELFF
TRBJ1-1,TRBV6-6,-,-,TGTGCCAGCAGGGGACTCATGAACACTGAAGCTTTCTTT,CASRGLMNTEAFF
TRBJ2-4,TRBV6-5,-,-,TGTGCCAGCAGTTACCCTGGATCAAACATTCAGTACTTC,CASSYPGSNIQYF
TRBJ2-6,TRBV7-2,-,many,TGTGCCAGCAGCCGGTCGGCCTCTGGGGCCAACGTCCTGACTTTC,CASSRSASGANVLTF
TRBJ1-2,TRBV5-4,TRBD1,-,TGTGCCAGCAGCTTGAGGACAGGGGACTATGGCTACACCTTC,CASSLRTGDYGYTF
TRBJ2-7,TRBV5-4,-,once,TGTGCCAGCAGCTTGGATGGAGGGTCCTACGAGCAGTACTTC,CASSLDGGSYEQYF
TRBJ1-5,TRBV7-9,-,-,TGTGCCAGCAGCTCCGGGTCTAATCAGCCCCAGCATTTT,CASSSGSNQPQHF